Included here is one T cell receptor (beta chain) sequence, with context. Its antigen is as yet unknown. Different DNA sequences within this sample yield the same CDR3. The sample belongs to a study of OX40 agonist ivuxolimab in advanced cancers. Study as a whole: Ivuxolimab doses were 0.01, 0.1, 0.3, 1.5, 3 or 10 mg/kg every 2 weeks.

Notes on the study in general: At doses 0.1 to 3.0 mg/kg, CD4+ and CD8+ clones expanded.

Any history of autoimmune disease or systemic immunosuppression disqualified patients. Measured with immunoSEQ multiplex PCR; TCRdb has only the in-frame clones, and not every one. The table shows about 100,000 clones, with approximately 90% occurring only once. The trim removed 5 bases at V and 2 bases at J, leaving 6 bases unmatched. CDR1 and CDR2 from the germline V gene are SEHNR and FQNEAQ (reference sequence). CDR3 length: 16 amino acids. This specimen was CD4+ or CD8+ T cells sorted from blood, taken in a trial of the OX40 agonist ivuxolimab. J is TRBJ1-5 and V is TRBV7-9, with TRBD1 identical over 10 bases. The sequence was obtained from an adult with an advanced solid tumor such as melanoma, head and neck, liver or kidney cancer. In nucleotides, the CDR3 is TGTGCCAGCAGCCTCGCCGGGACAGGGGGCAATCAGCCCCAGCATTTT. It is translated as CASSLAGTGGNQPQHF.